The clone carrying this T cell receptor (beta chain) was recorded at least ten times. What it binds is not known. The CDR3 totals 15 residues. Germline assignment: CDR1 DFQATT and CDR2 SNEGSKA (reference sequence). V was trimmed by 6 bases and J by 4 bases, leaving 22 bases between them. The sample is drawn from a study of T cells in Graves' hyperthyroidism and ophthalmopathy. Broader study findings: A model of 13 V-J pairs discriminated ophthalmopathy from stable hyperthyroidism. A median around 6.4 months before onset, the model predicted ophthalmopathy.

RNA transcripts served as the template for amplifying TCR beta CDR3 regions. The study used the HTBI primer set for a first-round RT-PCR of the TCR CDR3. TCRdb ran MiXCR on the multiplex PCR reads and lists one entry per CDR3 protein. The sample comprises about 620,000 distinct CDR3 sequences, 15% to 20% of which are singletons, and less than 4.5% rests with the top ten. Exclusion criteria comprised uncontrolled infection, other autoimmune disease, pregnancy or lactation. The chain is built from TRBV20-1 and TRBJ2-7, with D possibly matching TRBD2 (6 bases). The sequenced sample was blood. This receptor was identified in a woman in her thirties with Graves' hyperthyroidism. The CDR3 nucleotides are TGCAGTGCCAGAATGGGGCTCGGGAGATCTTACGAGCAGTACTTC. It encodes CSARMGLGRSYEQYF.